One sample yielded the 8 T cell receptor beta chains listed below, sequenced in a study of T cell therapy after organ transplantation. Time point of the sample: 20-29 weeks after completion of therapy. Generated by immunoSEQ multiplex PCR, the TCRdb table keeps only in-frame clones and is missing some. The table includes 15,000 or so clones, around 86% detected once. No antigen has been assigned to these receptors. The sample in question was CD8+ T cells from blood, obtained after autologous CMV-specific T cell therapy. The receptor source for this set is a human patient who had received a solid organ transplant and had CMV disease. Some T cells may be supplied by the graft donor.

The chain recombines TRBV30 with TRBJ2-5; TRBD2 might be the D (6 bases). The germline gives CDR1 GTSNPN, CDR2 SVGIG (reference sequence). This CDR3 is built from 13 residues. V dropped 2 bases and J dropped 2 bases, with 9 bases sitting between them. The CDR3 DNA follows: TGTGCCTGGAGTTTCCGGGAGCAAGAGACCCAGTACTTC. Translated, it gives CAWSFREQETQYF.

This clone was recorded at least ten times. V is TRBV5-6 and J is TRBJ2-7; the D gene is possibly TRBD1 (6 bases). V lost 4 bases, J lost 1 base, and 21 bases lay in between. CDR1 SGHDT and CDR2 YYEEEE come from the germline V gene. The CDR3 totals 17 residues. The DNA of the CDR3 is TGTGCCAGCAGCCCCTATTTTGGTGACAGGCAGTCCTACGAGCAGTACTTC. Protein product: CASSPYFGDRQSYEQYF.

Details on this clone: Mismatch with germline at one junction end may stem from a read error. The rearrangement links TRBV7-7 to TRBJ2-5, with 11 nucleotides matching TRBD1. This CDR3 is built from 15 residues. Germline lookup yields CDR1 SSHAT and CDR2 FNYEAQ (reference sequence). The CDR3 coding sequence is TGTGCTAGCAGCTTCGGACAGGGGGCGACGGAGACCCAGTACTTC. Translation: CASSFGQGATETQYF. Based on the CDR3 plus reference TRBV7-7 and TRBJ2-5, the full variable domain is GAGVSQSPRYKVTKRGQDVTLRCDPISSHATLYWYQQALGQGPEFLTYFNYEAQPDKSGLPSDRFSAERPEGSISTLTIQRTEQRDSAMYRCASSFGQGATETQYFGPGTRLLVL.

V usage is TRBV6-5 and J usage is TRBJ1-2; D call uncertain. Germline V lookup: CDR1 MNHEY, CDR2 SVGAGI. Between the trimmed V and J ends, which lost 0 bases and 3 bases, there was a span of 14 bases. The CDR3 consists of 16 residues. The CDR3 spells CASSYSSWGLDYGYTF. CDR3 coding DNA: TGTGCCAGCAGTTACTCTTCTTGGGGTCTGGACTATGGCTACACCTTC.

This clone showed up just once. J is TRBJ1-1 and V is TRBV4-1; D not certain. V was cut by 0 bases and J by 6 bases, with 8 bases left in between. The CDR3 contains 13 residues. The V gene's germline CDR1 is MGHRA and CDR2 YSYEKL. Here the CDR3 reads CASSQDPSSEAFF. Here the CDR3 DNA reads TGCGCCAGCAGCCAAGATCCCAGTTCTGAAGCTTTCTTT.

CDR3 sequence: CASSIKRGGTDTQYF. The CDR3 DNA reads as TGTGCCAGTAGTATTAAGCGGGGGGGCACAGATACGCAGTATTTT. This chain connects TRBV19 to TRBJ2-3, with TRBD2 matching 9 bases. Losses at the gene ends were 3 bases for V and 1 base for J; bases not matched to a gene: 2. CDR1 LNHDA and CDR2 SQIVND come from the germline V gene (reference sequence). The CDR3 runs 15 residues.

This chain connects TRBV13 to TRBJ2-2, with 8 positions matching TRBD1. J gave up 3 bases and V 7 bases, and 10 bases lay outside the gene matches. Germline-derived CDR1 and CDR2 are PRHDT and FYEKMQ (reference sequence). This CDR3 has 16 residues. CDR3 amino acids: CASTPAGGDYTGELFF. For the CDR3, the DNA is TGTGCCAGCACCCCAGCAGGGGGCGACTACACCGGGGAGCTGTTTTTT.

The gene calls are TRBV9 and TRBJ2-2; D is possibly TRBD1 (5 bases). The CDR3 loop spans 14 amino acids. Trimming removed 2 bases from V and 4 bases from J, with 9 bases in between. Germline-derived CDR1 and CDR2 are SGDLS and YYNGEE. This chain's CDR3 is CASSVTGSTGELFF. The CDR3 region has the DNA TGTGCCAGCAGCGTTACAGGATCCACCGGGGAGCTGTTTTTT.